These 27 T cell receptor beta chains came from one sample sequenced in a study of human T cells and chemical hapten exposure. As to time point: patch test 1, 2 weeks after DPC sensitization. This sample's treatment: therapeutic diphenylcyclopropenone sensitization with weekly scalp DPC. TCRdb reanalysed the RACE reads using MiXCR and keeps one entry per CDR3 protein. Of 74,000 or so distinct CDR3 sequences in the sample, 10% to 13% were seen once. The source material was whole blood, sampled in connection with sensitization to the hapten diphenylcyclopropenone (DPC). The source of these receptors is a woman aged 50 to 60 with alopecia areata. Some clones in this sample may be carry-over from other donors' samples.

A note on this clonotype: Compared with germline, one end of the junction differs, possibly owing to a read error. The V call is TRBV29-1, the J call TRBJ2-5; 10 nucleotides align to TRBD2. Germline CDR1 and CDR2: SQVTM and ANQGSEA. There are 13 residues in the CDR3. The CDR3 DNA reads TGCAGCGGTGAAAGGACTAGCGGCGAGACCCAGTACTTC. Protein sequence: CSGERTSGETQYF.

This clonotype was picked up many times. This chain connects TRBV12-3 or TRBV12-4 to TRBJ1-5; 8 positions match TRBD1. This CDR3 has 17 amino acids. V dropped 1 base and J dropped 2; count of bases not matched to a gene: 7. This chain's CDR3 is CASSLVAGGKGNQPQHF. Here the CDR3 DNA reads TGTGCCAGCAGTTTAGTTGCAGGGGGCAAGGGCAATCAGCCCCAGCATTTT.

This clonotype was detected many times. The genes are TRBV4-2 and TRBJ1-4, with TRBD1 as a possible D gene (5 bases). Germline V gene lookup returns CDR1 LGHNA and CDR2 YNFKEQ. This CDR3 is 16 amino acids long. Trimming shortened V by 0 bases and J by 4 bases, and 12 bases separated the two germline ends. This CDR3 is CASSQDPGTGNEKLFF. The CDR3 nucleotides are TGTGCCAGCAGCCAAGACCCGGGGACTGGTAATGAAAAACTGTTTTTT.

DNA of the CDR3: TGCGCCAGCAGCTTGACCCAGGAAATCTACAATGAGCAGTTCTTC. It codes for CASSLTQEIYNEQFF. The V and J genes are TRBV5-1 and TRBJ2-1; unclear D gene. This CDR3 is built from 15 residues. V was pared by 1 base and J by 3 bases, with 11 bases between. Germline V gene lookup returns CDR1 SGHRS and CDR2 YFSETQ.

This clonotype was seen more than once but under ten times. The V gene is TRBV7-6, the J gene TRBJ1-5, with D hard to call. With 5 bases removed from V and 6 bases from J, the gap between germline ends came to 17 bases. This CDR3 spans 15 amino acids. Germline V CDR1 and CDR2: SGHVS, FNYEAQ. The CDR3 region is CASSPDWGLGQPQHF. For the CDR3, the DNA is TGTGCCAGCAGCCCGGATTGGGGTTTGGGTCAGCCCCAGCATTTT.

A few counts support this clonotype. The chain carries TRBV7-9 and TRBJ2-1; 7 bases map to TRBD1. This CDR3 comprises 12 residues. The germline V gene has CDR1 SEHNR and CDR2 FQNEAQ (reference sequence). Unmatched junction bases numbered 4, after V lost 5 bases and J lost 9 bases. CDR3 nucleotide sequence: TGTGCCAGCAGCAGACAGGGATTTGAGCAGTTCTTC. This sequence encodes CASSRQGFEQFF.

The CDR3 bases are TGTGCCTGGAGTAACGGACTAGCCGAGCAGTTCTTC. This codes for CAWSNGLAEQFF. The chain carries TRBV30 and TRBJ2-1; TRBD2 matches 8 bases. Losses at the gene ends were 2 bases for V and 10 bases for J; bases not matched to a gene: 4. Germline V gene sequence: CDR1 GTSNPN, CDR2 SVGIG (reference sequence). There are 12 residues in the CDR3.

A single count supports this clonotype. The chain is built from TRBV7-3 and TRBJ2-1; 12 nucleotides agree with TRBD2. The end of the DNA aligns better with TRBJ2-7, so the J call may be wrong. Looked up from germline, CDR1 is SGHTA and CDR2 is FQGTGA. The CDR3 is made up of 14 amino acids. DNA for the CDR3: TGTGCCAGCAGCAGGACTAGCGGGACGGATGAGCAGTACTTC. It specifies CASSRTSGTDEQYF.

A few counts support this clonotype. This chain uses TRBV4-1 with TRBJ2-7; no clear D. The V and J ends lost 1 base and 0 bases respectively, with 22 bases between them. The CDR3 extends over 19 amino acids. Germline CDR1 is MGHRA and CDR2 is YSYEKL. The CDR3 here is CASSQVPSRSRQRSYEQYF. CDR3 DNA sequence: TGCGCCAGCAGCCAAGTACCCTCCCGGTCTCGACAACGCTCCTACGAGCAGTACTTC.

This clonotype was seen more than once but under ten times. This chain links TRBV6-6 with TRBJ1-2; possible D gene TRBD1, 6 bases. Between the trimmed V and J ends, which lost 0 bases and 4 bases, there was a span of 15 bases. CDR1 is MNHNY and CDR2 is SVGAGI in the germline V gene (reference sequence). The CDR3 has 16 residues. Written as DNA, the CDR3 is TGTGCCAGCAGTTACTCGAACAGGGAAAGAGGCTATGGCTACACCTTC. It yields the protein CASSYSNRERGYGYTF.

The rearrangement uses TRBV20-1 and TRBJ1-1; 9 bases are shared with TRBD1. Germline CDR1 reads DFQATT; CDR2 reads SNEGSKA (reference sequence). After removal of 6 bases from V and 0 bases from J, the junction contained 5 bases not matched to a gene. The CDR3 is 14 residues long. The CDR3 DNA sequence: TGCAGTGCCAGCCGGACAGGGGTGAACACTGAAGCTTTCTTT. Protein: CSASRTGVNTEAFF.

This chain connects TRBV5-6 to TRBJ1-2; 9 bases fit TRBD1. The trim removed 5 bases at V and 4 bases at J, leaving 6 bases unmatched. The CDR3 contains 14 residues. The germline V gene encodes CDR1 SGHDT and CDR2 YYEEEE. In DNA, the CDR3 is TGTGCCAGCAGTAGGGACAGGGAGGTCTATGGCTACACCTTC. Protein product: CASSRDREVYGYTF.

This sequence joins TRBV11-1 and TRBJ1-1; possibly TRBD1 for D (5 bases). V was pared by 1 base and J by 5 bases, with 14 bases between. The CDR3 totals 15 residues. Germline V gene data show CDR1 as SGHAT and CDR2 as FQDESV (reference sequence). CDR3 region: CASSLVEGKGTEAFF. As DNA, the CDR3 is TGTGCCAGCAGCTTAGTTGAGGGGAAGGGGACTGAAGCTTTCTTT.

This clonotype was seen at least ten times. The chain couples TRBV5-1 to TRBJ1-3; tentative D call: TRBD1 (5 bases). V was cut by 6 bases and J by 2 bases, with 18 bases left in between. Germline-derived CDR1 and CDR2 are SGHRS and YFSETQ. The CDR3 sequence is 16 residues long. The CDR3 DNA is TGCGCCAGCACCCAATCCGGGGGGTCACCTGGAAACACCATATATTTT. Protein sequence: CASTQSGGSPGNTIYF.

CDR3 sequence reads: CASGPVGETQYF. CDR3 nucleotides: TGTGCCAGTGGGCCCGTAGGGGAGACCCAGTACTTC. This chain uses TRBV12-3 or TRBV12-4 with TRBJ2-5; D call uncertain. The CDR3 sequence is 12 residues long. V was trimmed by 9 bases and J by 5 bases, leaving 13 bases between them.

This clonotype was counted a few times. The chain combines TRBV9 with TRBJ2-4; 8 nucleotides match TRBD2. The J segment lost 6 bases and the V segment lost 3 bases, leaving 11 bases of the junction unmatched. The germline V gene has CDR1 SGDLS and CDR2 YYNGEE. The CDR3 is made up of 16 amino acids. The CDR3 loop is CASSEGGSGTLNIQYF. In DNA form, the CDR3 reads TGTGCCAGCAGCGAAGGGGGTAGCGGGACCCTAAACATTCAGTACTTC.

V usage is TRBV30 and J usage is TRBJ1-1, with D tentatively TRBD1 (5 bases). This CDR3 comprises 13 residues. Trimming left V 0 bases short and J 1 base short, with 6 bases between. Germline V gene sequence: CDR1 GTSNPN, CDR2 SVGIG (reference sequence). The CDR3, as DNA: TGTGCCTGGAGTGTTGGGGGGAACACTGAAGCTTTCTTT. This encodes CAWSVGGNTEAFF.

This chain links TRBV12-3 or TRBV12-4 with TRBJ2-1; 14 bases align to TRBD2. This CDR3 contains 15 residues. The junction had 4 bases not matched to a gene; V was cut back by 6 bases and J by 6 bases. The CDR3 coding sequence is TGTGCCAGCAGGGAGACTAGCGGGAGGGGCAATGAGCAGTTCTTC. Encoded protein: CASRETSGRGNEQFF.

This clonotype was recorded a few times. The chain employs TRBV5-5 and TRBJ2-3; 7 bases agree with TRBD2. V gave up 4 bases and J gave up 0 bases; unmatched junction bases: 8. The CDR3 sequence is 16 residues long. CDR1 and CDR2 (germline): SGHKS, YYEKEE (reference sequence). The CDR3 is CASSSQLASSTDTQYF. The CDR3 DNA follows: TGTGCCAGCAGCAGTCAACTAGCGTCTAGCACAGATACGCAGTATTTT.

This clonotype was counted between two and nine times. V and J are TRBV12-3 or TRBV12-4 and TRBJ2-5, with TRBD1 matching over 9 bases. The V segment lost 5 bases and the J segment 2 bases; nucleotides outside the gene matches: 3. The CDR3 has 14 residues. CDR3 sequence reads: CASSPGQGQETQYF. CDR3 sequence (DNA): TGTGCCAGCAGTCCGGGACAGGGACAAGAGACCCAGTACTTC.

This clonotype was detected ten times or more. V usage is TRBV11-3 and J usage is TRBJ2-7; a possible D gene is TRBD1 (6 bases). V lost 9 bases and J 0 bases, leaving 18 bases between the germline ends. The CDR3 runs 15 residues. From germline, CDR1 is SGHNT and CDR2 YENEEA. This chain's CDR3 is CASTGFPRTSYEQYF. The CDR3 DNA reads TGTGCCAGTACAGGGTTTCCCCGAACCTCCTACGAGCAGTACTTC.

The CDR3 sequence is CASSYRDSPYEQYF. The CDR3, as DNA: TGTGCCAGCAGTTATCGGGACAGTCCCTACGAGCAGTACTTC. The J gene is TRBJ2-7, the V gene TRBV6-6; 7 bases map to TRBD1. V lost 3 bases and J lost 2; bases outside the gene matches: 4. The germline CDR1 and CDR2 sequences are MNHNY and SVGAGI (reference sequence). The CDR3 covers 14 residues.

A remark on this clonotype: A much larger clone lies one base from this, so it may be a read error. The chain links TRBV18 to TRBJ1-1; D not certain. The CDR3 has 14 residues. In germline, CDR1 is KGHSH, CDR2 LQKENI. CDR3 nucleotides: TGTGTCAGCTCATTCCTCCACGAGAACACTGAAGCTTTCTTT. Translated, it gives CVSSFLHENTEAFF.

This clonotype appeared many times. The chain carries TRBV30 and TRBJ1-5; D is undetermined. There are 15 residues in the CDR3. The V gene lost 3 bases and the J gene lost 10 bases, with 22 bases spanning the gap. Germline values: CDR1 GTSNPN, CDR2 SVGIG (reference sequence). CDR3 DNA: TGTGCCTGGAGCGTCGGGCCCAAGACGGGCGGTCCCCAGCATTTT. Translated: CAWSVGPKTGGPQHF.

V usage is TRBV3-1 and J usage is TRBJ2-2, with D maybe TRBD2 (6 bases). The germline CDR1 and CDR2 sequences are LGHDT and YNNKEL (reference sequence). CDR3 length: 16 amino acids. The ends were cut back, 2 bases at V and 3 bases at J, with 13 bases in the middle. The CDR3 region is CASSQRGRGDTGELFF. The CDR3 DNA is TGTGCCAGCAGCCAAAGAGGGCGGGGCGACACCGGGGAGCTGTTTTTT.

This chain links TRBV5-1 with TRBJ2-7, with TRBD2 matching 10 bases. The CDR3 loop spans 15 amino acids. V lost 0 bases, J lost 4 bases, and 4 bases stayed unmatched. The germline gives CDR1 SGHRS, CDR2 YFSETQ. CDR3 sequence: CASSLGSGRGYEQYF. The DNA of the CDR3 is TGCGCCAGCAGCTTGGGAAGCGGGAGGGGTTACGAGCAGTACTTC.

This clonotype was picked up a small number of times. The rearrangement links TRBV3-1 to TRBJ2-7, with D unclear. The CDR3 sequence is 15 residues long. Germline V gene sequence: CDR1 LGHDT, CDR2 YNNKEL (reference sequence). V lost 4 bases, J lost 4 bases, and 17 bases lay in between. The CDR3 reads CASSPSLLARYEQYF. CDR3 sequence (DNA): TGTGCCAGCAGCCCCTCTCTGCTGGCACGGTACGAGCAGTACTTC.